The present T cell receptor beta chain was sequenced within a study of blood T cell repertoires in COVID-19 (dated by TCRdb to 2020 to 2021). General notes on the study: Collaborator samples came from the United States, Italy and Spain and covered acute and convalescent phases of COVID-19. The material from the prospective study consisted of cDNA or gDNA derived from T cells, B-cell-depleted T cells, or PBMCs. The dataset comprised deeply sampled blood TCRbeta repertoires from subjects exposed to, actively infected with, or recovered from COVID-19. The repertoires were released in a freely available public database intended as a resource for research on the immune response to SARS-CoV-2. The samples were drawn from two sources: the first 160 participants of the ongoing ImmuneRACE study, and over 950 subjects contributed by 6 global collaborators. Nearly every sample came with metadata listing a de-identified subject ID, COVID-19 status, age in years and sex. Where available, HLA class I and class II types were taken from metadata supplied by the sample provider and were not determined by assay-based typing. The study at large found these results: The amount of clinical and demographic metadata varied by source and participant and was provided uncurated.

The CDR3 measures 14 amino acids from cysteine to phenylalanine. Of the read, only the CDR3 DNA is kept; its 42 bases are in frame from base 1. V is shortened by 3 bases, J by 8 bases, and the region joining them spans 13 bases. CDR1 MNHEY and CDR2 SMNVEV are derived from the germline V gene (reference sequence). The immunoSEQ Assay, a bias-controlled multiplex PCR, was used to amplify TCRbeta CDR3 regions from genomic DNA. In the authors' own workflow: Within the assay, amplification of reference gene primers was used to estimate how many nucleated cells each sample contained. Sequence reads were collapsed and filtered to measure the absolute abundance of every unique TCRbeta CDR3 rearrangement. For each sample, productive Simpson clonality was calculated as the square root of Simpson's diversity index over productive rearrangements. Not all clones reach the TCRdb copy of this immuneACCESS table, which keeps in-frame sequences only. Checked studies attribute under half of the gap to unresolved V genes and leave the rest unexplained. The D gene and trimming were derived from the DNA, and the V and J assignments and clone size from that table. The sample table holds some 99,000 clones, of which about 87% were seen once. The ten largest clones represent approximately 1% of the sample.

On this clone itself: Its recognized antigen is unknown. No base quality values were provided; no much bigger clone lies one nucleotide off.

Each collaborating institution followed its own protocols to collect whole blood in K2EDTA tubes. Collaborator samples were shipped for TCRbeta analysis as frozen whole blood, isolated PBMCs, or DNA extracted from either sample type. The rearranged segments are TRBV27 and TRBJ2-2; no confident D gene assignment can be made. The source is a human donor in a cohort sampled during active COVID-19. Source material: peripheral blood. In nucleotides, the sequence is TGTGCCAGCAGTTTCTACAGCCAGCCGGGGGAGCTGTTTTTT. It translates to CASSFYSQPGELFF.